The rows below give T cell receptor beta chains drawn from one sample of a study of shared clonotypes between healthy human individuals. TCRdb's copy holds only in-frame clones and misses some; the assay was immunoSEQ multiplex PCR. This repertoire shows about 2.2 million clones, about 93% found once; its top ten account for approximately 1.7%. The sample comprised naive CD8+ T cells from PBMCs. The receptor set was obtained from a man between 18 and 29 years old in good health. Some clones in this sample may be carry-over from other donors' samples. The CDR3 runs from the conserved cysteine through the conserved F or W. D genes are given only for firm matches.

TRBJ2-5,TRBV7-8,TRBD2,TGTGCCAGCAGCCCCCCAGCTGAGCGGGGGGAGACCCAGTACTTC,CASSPPAERGETQYF
TRBJ2-1,TRBV10-3,TRBD2,TGTGCCATCAGTGAGTCCCCCGCGGGACTAGCGAAGACCAATGAGCAGTTCTTC,CAISESPAGLAKTNEQFF
TRBJ2-7,TRBV9,NA,TGTGCCAGCAGCCCCTGGGACGGACCCTACGAGCAGTACTTC,CASSPWDGPYEQYF
TRBJ2-3,TRBV10-3,NA,TGTGCCATCAGTGAGCCACAGTCAACAGATACGCAGTATTTT,CAISEPQSTDTQYF
TRBJ2-7,TRBV9,NA,TGTGCCAGCAGCGTAGCAGGACAGAAAGGCTACGAGCAGTACTTC,CASSVAGQKGYEQYF
TRBJ1-5,TRBV28,TRBD1,TGTGCCAGCCGCATTCTTCAGGGGGCGAGGAATCAGCCCCAGCATTTT,CASRILQGARNQPQHF
TRBJ2-2,TRBV19,NA,TGTGCCAGCAGGGCTACGAACACCGGGGAGCTGTTTTTT,CASRATNTGELFF
TRBJ2-1,TRBV7-8,NA,TGTGCCAGCAGCTACGCACTAATTAAGTTCTTC,CASSYALIKFF
TRBJ1-5,TRBV2,TRBD1,TGTGCCAGCAGTGGACAGGGTGGCAATCAGCCCCAGCATTTT,CASSGQGGNQPQHF
TRBJ2-2,TRBV10-3,NA,TGTGCCATCAGTGAGGGCGGGAAGTACACCGGGGAGCTGTTTTTT,CAISEGGKYTGELFF
TRBJ2-7,TRBV28,NA,TGTGCCAGCAGTTTGTTCACCGAGAGCTCCTACGAGCAGTACTTC,CASSLFTESSYEQYF
TRBJ2-7,TRBV7-9,TRBD2,TGTGCCAGCAGCCCCGAGGGACTAGCGGGACCCCACGAGCAGTACTTC,CASSPEGLAGPHEQYF
TRBJ2-5,TRBV9,TRBD2,TGTGCCAGCAGCGGTAGCGGGCCCCAAGAGACCCAGTACTTC,CASSGSGPQETQYF
TRBJ2-7,TRBV28,TRBD2,TGTGCCAGCAGTCCATCCGGGACTAGCTTCTACGAGCAGTACTTC,CASSPSGTSFYEQYF
TRBJ1-3,TRBV28,NA,TGTGCCAGCAGTTTATGGGGAGAATTACCTGGAAACACCATATATTTT,CASSLWGELPGNTIYF
TRBJ2-7,TRBV16,TRBD1,TGTGCCAGCAGCCAATCAGGGGGCGAGGAGTACTTC,CASSQSGGEEYF
TRBJ2-2,TRBV2,TRBD2,TGTGCCAGCAGTGAAGTTTGGGGCCAGGACTTAGCGGGAGCGACCGGGGAGCTGTTTTTT,CASSEVWGQDLAGATGELFF
TRBJ2-1,TRBV4-3,NA,TGCGCCAGCAGCCAAGTGATTATAGGTAGTGGGAGCAAGGAGCAGTTCTTC,CASSQVIIGSGSKEQFF
TRBJ2-7,TRBV4-1,NA,TGCGCCAGCAGCCAAGGTGGGGCCTACGAGCAGTACTTC,CASSQGGAYEQYF
TRBJ2-2,TRBV7-8,TRBD1,TGTGCCAGCAGCTCCCGGGACAGGGGAAACACCGGGGAGCTGTTTTTT,CASSSRDRGNTGELFF